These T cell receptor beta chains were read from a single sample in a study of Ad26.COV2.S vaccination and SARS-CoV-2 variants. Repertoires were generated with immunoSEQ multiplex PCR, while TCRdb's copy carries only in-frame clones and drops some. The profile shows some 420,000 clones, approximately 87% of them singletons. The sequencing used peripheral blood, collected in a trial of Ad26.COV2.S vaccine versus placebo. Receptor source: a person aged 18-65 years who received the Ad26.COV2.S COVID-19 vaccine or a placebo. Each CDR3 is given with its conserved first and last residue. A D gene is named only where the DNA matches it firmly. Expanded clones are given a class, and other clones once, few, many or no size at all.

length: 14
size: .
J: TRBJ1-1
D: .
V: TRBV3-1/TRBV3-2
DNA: TGTGCCAGCAGCCAAGATATTCGAGGGGCGGGGGCTTTCTTT
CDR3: CASSQDIRGAGAFF

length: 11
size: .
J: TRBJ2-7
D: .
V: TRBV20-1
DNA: TGCAGTGCTAGAACTCCCCTCGGGCAGTACTTC
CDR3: CSARTPLGQYF

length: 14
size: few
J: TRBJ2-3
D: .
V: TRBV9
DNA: TGTGCCAGCAGCGTAAGGTCTGAAACAGATACGCAGTATTTT
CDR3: CASSVRSETDTQYF

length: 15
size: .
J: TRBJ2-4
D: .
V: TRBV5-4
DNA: TGTGCCAGCAGCTTGATCCAGGGGGCCAAAAACATTCAGTACTTC
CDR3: CASSLIQGAKNIQYF

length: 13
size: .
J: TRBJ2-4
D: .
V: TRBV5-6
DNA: TGTGCCAGCAGCTTAGGAGCCAAAAACATTCAGTACTTC
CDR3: CASSLGAKNIQYF

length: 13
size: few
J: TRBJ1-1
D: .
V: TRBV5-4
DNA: TGTGCCAGCAGCTCCGACGTGAACACTGAAGCTTTCTTT
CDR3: CASSSDVNTEAFF

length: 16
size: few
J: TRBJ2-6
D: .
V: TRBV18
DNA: TGTGCCAGCTCACTATTGCCCCGCTCTGGGGCCAACGTCCTGACTTTC
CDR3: CASSLLPRSGANVLTF

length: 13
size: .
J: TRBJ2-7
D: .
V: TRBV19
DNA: TGTGCCAGTAGTTGGGGGTTTTCCTACGAGCAGTACTTC
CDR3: CASSWGFSYEQYF

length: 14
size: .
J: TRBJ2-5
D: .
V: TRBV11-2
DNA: TGTGCCAGCAGCTTTTCGCCGATTGGGGGAACCCAGTACTTC
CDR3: CASSFSPIGGTQYF

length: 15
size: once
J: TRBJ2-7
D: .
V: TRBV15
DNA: TGTGCCACCAGCAGAGTCCGGGGGCACGCGGGCGAGCAGTACTTC
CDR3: CATSRVRGHAGEQYF

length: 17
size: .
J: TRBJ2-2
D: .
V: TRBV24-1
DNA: TGTGCCACCAGTGATTCCTTAAGCCCCGCCCTCACCGGGGAGCTGTTTTTT
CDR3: CATSDSLSPALTGELFF

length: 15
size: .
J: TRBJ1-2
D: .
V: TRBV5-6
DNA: TGTGCCAGCAGCCCGACATATCTCTTGGACTATGGCTACACCTTC
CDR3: CASSPTYLLDYGYTF

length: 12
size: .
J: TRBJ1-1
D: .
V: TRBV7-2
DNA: TGTGCCAGCAGCCTAACACGCGGTGAAGCTTTCTTT
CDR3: CASSLTRGEAFF

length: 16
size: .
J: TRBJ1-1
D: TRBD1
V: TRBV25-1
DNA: TGTGCCAGCAGTGAATCGACAGGGGGCGCGAGCACTGAAGCTTTCTTT
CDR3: CASSESTGGASTEAFF

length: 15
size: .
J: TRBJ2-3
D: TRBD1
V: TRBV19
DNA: TGTGCCAGCGCCCTCCGGGGGACAGGGACAGATACGCAGTATTTT
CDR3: CASALRGTGTDTQYF

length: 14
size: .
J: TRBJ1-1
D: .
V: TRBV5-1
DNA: TGCGCCAGCAGCTTGGGCCCGTGGAACACTGAAGCTTTCTTT
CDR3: CASSLGPWNTEAFF

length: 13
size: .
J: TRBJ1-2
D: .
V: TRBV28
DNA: TGTGCCAGCAGCCTAGACAGTTACTATGGCTACACCTTC
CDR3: CASSLDSYYGYTF

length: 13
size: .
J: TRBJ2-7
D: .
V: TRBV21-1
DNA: TGTGCCAGCAGCAAAGTGGGACAGCACGAGCAGTACTTC
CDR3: CASSKVGQHEQYF

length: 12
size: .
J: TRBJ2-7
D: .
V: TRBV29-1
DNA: TGCAGCGTTACTGGCCAGACAGGAGAGCAGTACTTC
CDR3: CSVTGQTGEQYF

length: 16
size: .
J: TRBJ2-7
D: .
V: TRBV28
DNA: TGTGCCAGCAGCCTCCTCGACGCCTCATCGACCTCCGAGCAGTACTTC
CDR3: CASSLLDASSTSEQYF

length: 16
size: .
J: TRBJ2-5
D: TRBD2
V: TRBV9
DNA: TGTGCCAGCAGCGTAGCTGGTAGCGGGGGAAGGGAGACCCAGTACTTC
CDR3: CASSVAGSGGRETQYF

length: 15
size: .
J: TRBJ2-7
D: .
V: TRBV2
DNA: TGTGCCAGCAGTGAAGCGCTTCGAGGGCAGGCCGAGCAGTACTTC
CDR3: CASSEALRGQAEQYF

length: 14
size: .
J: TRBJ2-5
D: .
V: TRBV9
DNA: TGTGCCAGCAGCGCCTACAGGGAGGAAGCGACCCAGTACTTC
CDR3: CASSAYREEATQYF

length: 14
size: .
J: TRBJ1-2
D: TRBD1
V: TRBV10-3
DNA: TGTGCCATCAAAGGACAGGTCGAAAACTATGGCTACACCTTC
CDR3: CAIKGQVENYGYTF

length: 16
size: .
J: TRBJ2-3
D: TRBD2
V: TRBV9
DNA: TGTGCCAGCAGTGCAGCGGGGGGACTAGCCCATTATACGCAGTATTTT
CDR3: CASSAAGGLAHYTQYF

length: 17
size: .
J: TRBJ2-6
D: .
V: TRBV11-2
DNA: TGTGCCAGCAGCCACCTCAGGCTCCCGGCTGGGGCCAACGTCCTGACTTTC
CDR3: CASSHLRLPAGANVLTF

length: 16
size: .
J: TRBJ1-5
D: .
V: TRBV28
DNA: TGTGCCAGCAGTCGCAGGGGACAAGGCCTCAATCAGCCCCAGCATTTT
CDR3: CASSRRGQGLNQPQHF

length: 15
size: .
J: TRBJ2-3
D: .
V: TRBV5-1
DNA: TGCGCCAGCAGCTTGAACAGATGGAGCACAGATACGCAGTATTTT
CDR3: CASSLNRWSTDTQYF

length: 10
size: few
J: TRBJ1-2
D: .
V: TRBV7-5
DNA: TGTGTCGTCCGGGGCTATGGCTACACCTTC
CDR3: CVVRGYGYTF

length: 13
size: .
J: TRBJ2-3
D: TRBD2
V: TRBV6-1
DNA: TGTGCCAGCAGAGAAGCGGGGGTGGATACGCAGTATTTT
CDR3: CASREAGVDTQYF

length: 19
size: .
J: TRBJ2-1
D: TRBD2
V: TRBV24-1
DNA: TGTGCCACCAGTGATTCATCCAGCGGGGGCTTGATAGGTTACAATGAGCAGTTCTTC
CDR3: CATSDSSSGGLIGYNEQFF

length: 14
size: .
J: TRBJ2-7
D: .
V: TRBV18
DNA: TGTGCCAGCTCACCGGGCCAGGAGCCCTACGAGCAGTACTTC
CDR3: CASSPGQEPYEQYF

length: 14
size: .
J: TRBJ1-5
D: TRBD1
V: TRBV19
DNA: TGTGCCAGTAACGCGGGACAGGCGAATCAGCCCCAGCATTTT
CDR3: CASNAGQANQPQHF

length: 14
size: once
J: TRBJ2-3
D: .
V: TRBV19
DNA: TGTGCCAGTAGTATAGACAGGGGTATGGATACGCAGTATTTT
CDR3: CASSIDRGMDTQYF

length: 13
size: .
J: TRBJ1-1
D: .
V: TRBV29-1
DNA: TGCAGCGTTATGACAGGAATTGATACTGAAGCTTTCTTT
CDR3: CSVMTGIDTEAFF

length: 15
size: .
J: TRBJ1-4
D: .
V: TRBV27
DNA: TGTGCCAGCAGTACCATACTTCAAGCTAATGAAAAACTGTTTTTT
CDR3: CASSTILQANEKLFF

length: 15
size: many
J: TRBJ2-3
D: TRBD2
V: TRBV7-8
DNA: TGTGCCAGCAGCTTAGGGCTAGCGGTCCAAGATACGCAGTATTTT
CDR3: CASSLGLAVQDTQYF

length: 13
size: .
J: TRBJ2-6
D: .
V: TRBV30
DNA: TGTGCCTCTGAAGGGCCTGGGGCCAACGTCCTGACTTTC
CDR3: CASEGPGANVLTF

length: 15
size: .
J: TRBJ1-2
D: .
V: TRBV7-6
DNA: TGTGCCAGCAGCTTAGGAGGTGGCGGACTCTATGGCTACACCTTC
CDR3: CASSLGGGGLYGYTF

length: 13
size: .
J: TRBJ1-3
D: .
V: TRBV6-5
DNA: TGTGCCAGCGGACAGAGCTCTGGAAACACCATATATTTT
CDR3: CASGQSSGNTIYF

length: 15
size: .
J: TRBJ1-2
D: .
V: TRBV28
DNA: TGTGCCAGCAGTTTTACAGGGACTTCATCCTATGGCTACACCTTC
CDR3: CASSFTGTSSYGYTF

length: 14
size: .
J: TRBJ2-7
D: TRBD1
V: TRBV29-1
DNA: TGCAGCGGGGGGTCGGGACAGAGCTCCTACGAGCAGTACTTC
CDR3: CSGGSGQSSYEQYF

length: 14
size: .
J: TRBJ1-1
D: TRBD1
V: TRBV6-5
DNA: TGTGCCAGCAGTCAGGACAGGGCGAACACTGAAGCTTTCTTT
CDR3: CASSQDRANTEAFF

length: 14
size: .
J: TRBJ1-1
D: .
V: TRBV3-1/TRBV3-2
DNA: TGTGCCAGCAGCCAAGAACCACAGATTACTGAAGCTTTCTTT
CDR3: CASSQEPQITEAFF

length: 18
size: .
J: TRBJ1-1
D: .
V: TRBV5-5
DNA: TGTGCCAGCAGTTTTGGGGTTGGCGGGCGGCGGGGTTTCACTGAAGCTTTCTTT
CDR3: CASSFGVGGRRGFTEAFF

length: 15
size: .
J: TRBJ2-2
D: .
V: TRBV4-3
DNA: TGCGCCAGCAGCCAAGATTCTCGCGGACCCGGGGAGCTGTTTTTT
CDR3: CASSQDSRGPGELFF

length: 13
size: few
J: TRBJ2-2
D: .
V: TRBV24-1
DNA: TGTGCCACCAGTGTAGGAATAACCGGGGAGCTGTTTTTT
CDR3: CATSVGITGELFF

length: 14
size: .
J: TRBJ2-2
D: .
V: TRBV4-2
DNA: TGTGCCAGCAGCCAAGGAACCCACACCGGGGAGCTGTTTTTT
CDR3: CASSQGTHTGELFF

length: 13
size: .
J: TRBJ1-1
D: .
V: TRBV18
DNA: TGTGCCAGCTCACGTGCTATGAACACTGAAGCTTTCTTT
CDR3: CASSRAMNTEAFF

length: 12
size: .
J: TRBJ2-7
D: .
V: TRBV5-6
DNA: TGTGCCAGCAGCTTGAGCCAGGCCGAGCAGTACTTC
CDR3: CASSLSQAEQYF

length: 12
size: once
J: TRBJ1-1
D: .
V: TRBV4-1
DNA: TGCGCCAGCAGCCAGGGGGCCACTGAAGCTTTCTTT
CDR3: CASSQGATEAFF

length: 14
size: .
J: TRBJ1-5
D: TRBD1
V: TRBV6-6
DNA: TGTGCCAGCAGTCAACAGGGGCAGGGGCAGCCCCAGCATTTT
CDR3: CASSQQGQGQPQHF

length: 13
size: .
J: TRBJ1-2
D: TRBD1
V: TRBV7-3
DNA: TGTGCCAGCGACAGGGAGATCAACTATGGCTACACCTTC
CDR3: CASDREINYGYTF